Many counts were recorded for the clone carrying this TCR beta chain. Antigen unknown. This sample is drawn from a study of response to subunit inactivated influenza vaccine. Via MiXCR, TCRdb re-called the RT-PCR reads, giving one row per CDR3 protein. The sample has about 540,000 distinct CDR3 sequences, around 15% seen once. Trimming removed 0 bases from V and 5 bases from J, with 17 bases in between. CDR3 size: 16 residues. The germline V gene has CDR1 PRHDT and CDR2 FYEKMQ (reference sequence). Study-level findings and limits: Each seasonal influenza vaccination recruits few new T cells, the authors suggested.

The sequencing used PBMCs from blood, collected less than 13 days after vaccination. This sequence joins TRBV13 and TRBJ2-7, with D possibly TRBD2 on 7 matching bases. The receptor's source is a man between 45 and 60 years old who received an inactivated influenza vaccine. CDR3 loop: CASSLGAGALSHEQYF. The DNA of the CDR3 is TGTGCCAGCAGCTTAGGGGCGGGGGCGCTGAGCCACGAGCAGTACTTC.